This entry is about one T cell receptor beta chain. Its antigen is still unknown. This specimen comes from a study of Graves' ophthalmopathy and Graves' hyperthyroidism. Whole-study context: Peripheral blood samples were taken at initial diagnosis, before any treatment. Study-wide points: Most thyroid clonotypes expanded beyond 0.001 frequency were also found in blood.

Researchers classed hyperthyroidism as stable given no ophthalmopathy within 18 months of follow-up. The diagnosis was founded upon clinical symptoms, serum thyroxine, TRAb, thyroid ultrasound and orbital computed tomography. Amplification targeted the TCR beta CDR3 regions, with RNA transcripts as the source material. First-round RT-PCR used HTBI primers; second-round multiplex PCR followed. TCRdb re-derived calls from the multiplex PCR reads in MiXCR, one entry per CDR3 protein. This sample has about 620,000 distinct CDR3 sequences, with approximately 22% found just once. There are 13 residues in the CDR3. Looked up from germline, CDR1 is MDHEN and CDR2 is SYDVKM. V was pared by 7 bases and J by 4 bases, with 13 bases between.

The specimen was peripheral blood. The sequence was collected from a young woman with stable Graves' hyperthyroidism. Some clones in this sample may be carry-over from other donors' samples. The V gene is TRBV28, the J gene TRBJ1-1, with D possibly being TRBD1 (5 bases). The CDR3 sequence: CASTGRGGTEAFF. The DNA for the CDR3 is TGTGCCAGCACCGGAAGGGGTGGCACTGAAGCTTTCTTT.